The 14 T cell receptor beta chains given below trace back to one sample, sequenced in a study of blood T cell repertoires in COVID-19. Sequencing was performed with immunoSEQ multiplex PCR; in TCRdb, only in-frame clones are kept and a portion is missing. The table shows approximately 450,000 clones, with around 89% occurring only once. Sequencing used peripheral blood. The receptor set was obtained from a young woman with acute or convalescent COVID-19.

J is TRBJ2-2 and V is TRBV7-8; D might be TRBD2 (6 bases). CDR1 is SGHVS, CDR2 FQNEAQ, per germline. The V and J ends lost 4 bases and 4 bases respectively, with 16 bases between them. The CDR3 is made up of 16 amino acids. The CDR3 DNA follows: TGTGCCAGCAGCTCCTCTTTCCTGCGGGGCACCGGGGAGCTGTTTTTT. Encoded protein: CASSSSFLRGTGELFF.

This clone appeared once. The chain is built from TRBV7-9 and TRBJ1-2; TRBD1 might be the D (5 bases). The V and J ends lost 6 bases and 4 bases respectively, with 24 bases between them. This CDR3 has 17 residues. Germline CDR1 reads SEHNR; CDR2 reads FQNEAQ (reference sequence). CDR3: CASSNPPPAGKSYGYTF. CDR3 DNA: TGTGCCAGCAGTAACCCGCCCCCGGCAGGGAAGAGCTATGGCTACACCTTC. The complete variable domain, with remaining parts taken from reference TRBV7-9 and TRBJ1-2, reads DTGVSQNPRHKITKRGQNVTFRCDPISEHNRLYWYRQTLGQGPEFLTYFQNEAQLEKSRLLSDRFSAERPKGSFSTLEIQRTEQGDSAMYLCASSNPPPAGKSYGYTFGSGTRLTVV.

The chain uses TRBV28 and TRBJ2-7; 7 positions match TRBD1. CDR3 length equals 14 residues. The V and J ends lost 2 bases and 7 bases, in that order; junction bases with no gene match: 8. Germline V CDR1 and CDR2: MDHEN, SYDVKM. This CDR3 reads CASSLIQARGEQYF. The CDR3 bases are TGTGCCAGCAGTTTAATCCAGGCCAGGGGGGAGCAGTACTTC. Together with reference TRBV28 and TRBJ2-7, the CDR3 gives the full variable domain: DVKVTQSSRYLVKRTGEKVFLECVQDMDHENMFWYRQDPGLGLRLIYFSYDVKMKEKGDIPEGYSVSREKKERFSLILESASTNQTSMYLCASSLIQARGEQYFGPGTRLTVT.

The J gene is TRBJ1-3, the V gene TRBV7-2; D ambiguous. Trimming took off 6 bases at V and 0 bases at J, with 12 bases between the two ends. Germline CDR1 is SGHTA and CDR2 is FQGNSA. This CDR3 contains 15 residues. The CDR3 is CASSPRHLSGNTIYF. CDR3 nucleotide sequence: TGTGCCAGCAGTCCTAGGCATCTCTCTGGAAACACCATATATTTT.

V gene TRBV4-1 combines with J gene TRBJ2-7; 8 nucleotides match TRBD2. The CDR3 spans 15 residues. Unmatched junction bases numbered 6, after V lost 1 base and J lost 4 bases. Germline assignment: CDR1 MGHRA and CDR2 YSYEKL. CDR3: CASSQVAGGRYEQYF. In nucleotides, the CDR3 is TGCGCCAGCAGCCAAGTCGCGGGGGGCCGTTACGAGCAGTACTTC.

V and J are TRBV5-1 and TRBJ2-5; 10 nucleotides line up with TRBD1. V trimming: 2 bases; J trimming: 5 bases; junction bases outside the gene matches: 9. Germline V CDR1 and CDR2: SGHRS, YFSETQ. This CDR3 comprises 16 residues. DNA of the CDR3: TGCGCCAGCAGCTTTGGGGACAGGGGAGGCGTTGAGACCCAGTACTTC. Translation: CASSFGDRGGVETQYF.

This chain uses TRBV3-1 (or the pseudogene TRBV3-2) with TRBJ2-7; 7 positions match TRBD1. Germline-derived CDR1 and CDR2 are LGHDT and YNNKEL (reference sequence). The V segment lost 4 bases and the J segment 4 bases; nucleotides outside the gene matches: 10. This CDR3 region has 15 residues. The CDR3 loop is CASSPNRDREYEQYF. Here the CDR3 DNA reads TGTGCCAGCAGCCCCAACCGAGACAGGGAATACGAGCAGTACTTC.

This clone has just one count. The chain has TRBV9 and TRBJ2-7; 10 nucleotides align to TRBD1. Trimming cost V 4 bases and J 4 bases; bases outside gene matches: 8. The CDR3 is 15 residues long. In germline, CDR1 is SGDLS, CDR2 YYNGEE. Here the CDR3 reads CASSPSGTGEYEQYF. The CDR3, as DNA: TGTGCCAGCAGCCCCTCTGGGACAGGGGAATACGAGCAGTACTTC.

The chain couples TRBV28 to TRBJ1-5, with TRBD1 as a possible D gene (5 bases). Germline loops: CDR1 MDHEN, CDR2 SYDVKM. CDR3 length: 15 residues. Trimming left V 2 bases short and J 5 bases short, with 13 bases between. The CDR3 DNA reads TGTGCCAGCAGTTTACGTCAGGGTGGGGATCAGCCCCAGCATTTT. Residues: CASSLRQGGDQPQHF.

The V and J genes are TRBV5-1 and TRBJ2-5; 16 bases map to TRBD2. CDR1 is SGHRS and CDR2 is YFSETQ in the germline V gene. The CDR3 runs 17 residues. Trimming cost V 4 bases and J 5 bases; bases outside gene matches: 8. CDR3 sequence: CASSPPGTSGGAETQYF. The CDR3 nucleotides are TGCGCCAGCAGCCCTCCCGGGACTAGCGGGGGGGCTGAGACCCAGTACTTC.

This sequence joins TRBV9 and TRBJ1-2; D perhaps matches TRBD1 (5 bases). This CDR3 is built from 15 residues. Per germline, CDR1 SGDLS and CDR2 YYNGEE. The germline V and J ends were trimmed by 0 bases and 7 bases, with 16 bases remaining between them. The CDR3 protein is CASSVVGARMPGYTF. The CDR3 DNA sequence: TGTGCCAGCAGCGTAGTAGGGGCAAGAATGCCTGGCTACACCTTC. The full variable domain, its missing parts supplied by reference TRBV9 and TRBJ1-2, is DSGVTQTPKHLITATGQRVTLRCSPRSGDLSVYWYQQSLDQGLQFLIQYYNGEERAKGNILERFSAQQFPDLHSELNLSSLELGDSALYFCASSVVGARMPGYTFGSGTRLTVV.

This chain links TRBV28 with TRBJ2-5, with D tentatively TRBD2 (6 bases). V was trimmed by 4 bases and J by 2 bases, leaving 14 bases between them. Germline CDR1 reads MDHEN; CDR2 reads SYDVKM. The CDR3 is 15 amino acids. Here the CDR3 DNA reads TGTGCCAGCAGTTCGCTGTCTAGCGTACAAGAGACCCAGTACTTC. Its protein is CASSSLSSVQETQYF. Looking up the rest from reference TRBV28 and TRBJ2-5 gives the full variable domain: DVKVTQSSRYLVKRTGEKVFLECVQDMDHENMFWYRQDPGLGLRLIYFSYDVKMKEKGDIPEGYSVSREKKERFSLILESASTNQTSMYLCASSSLSSVQETQYFGPGTRLLVL.

This clone was detected only a few times. V usage is TRBV3-1 (or the pseudogene TRBV3-2) and J usage is TRBJ1-2; 9 bases agree with TRBD1. Per germline, CDR1 LGHDT and CDR2 YNNKEL (reference sequence). This CDR3 comprises 15 residues. J gave up 4 bases and V 1 base, and 4 bases lay outside the gene matches. The CDR3 here is CASSQGDRVGYGYTF. In nucleotides, the CDR3 is TGTGCCAGCAGCCAAGGGGACAGGGTAGGCTATGGCTACACCTTC.

The rearrangement joins TRBV7-9 to TRBJ1-2; D unresolved. The germline V and J ends were trimmed by 2 bases and 8 bases, with 9 bases remaining between them. CDR3 length: 12 residues. CDR1 is SEHNR, CDR2 FQNEAQ, per germline (reference sequence). In DNA form, the CDR3 reads TGTGCCAGCAGCTTATCCCGGGAGGGCTACACCTTC. Encoded protein: CASSLSREGYTF.